The rows below give T cell receptor beta chains drawn from one sample of a study of T cell changes during pregnancy in multiple sclerosis. The assay was immunoSEQ multiplex PCR, and TCRdb's table has in-frame clones only and misses some. In the table there are under 85,000 clones, under 95% of which are singletons. This sample comprised CD4+ T cells from peripheral blood mononuclear cells, obtained in the second trimester of pregnancy. These receptors were collected from a female donor with multiple sclerosis, enrolled in a pregnancy study. CDR3s include the opening cysteine and the closing phenylalanine or tryptophan. Each record gives: J gene, D gene, clone size, V gene, CDR3 DNA, CDR3 protein. A D gene is named only where the DNA matches it firmly. The size field is filled for only some rows; it gives once, few, many or a size class.

TRBJ1-4	NA	NA	TRBV10-3	TGTGCCATCAAGCCTGCAACTAATGAAAAACTGTTTTTT	CAIKPATNEKLFF
TRBJ2-3	TRBD1	NA	TRBV6-5	TGTGCCAGCAGTCCGGACAGGGGTGGGGTTACGCAGTATTTT	CASSPDRGGVTQYF
TRBJ2-7	TRBD2	NA	TRBV7-2	TGTGCCAGCAGCTTCTCACTAGCGGGGGGGTCCGTTTTCTACGAGCAGTACTTC	CASSFSLAGGSVFYEQYF
TRBJ1-2	NA	once	TRBV2	TGTGCCAGCACCGAAGAGGGTACGAGAAACTATGGCTACACCTTC	CASTEEGTRNYGYTF
TRBJ1-5	TRBD1	NA	TRBV19	TGTGCCAGTAGTAGGTTTCAGGGGGCAACGAGCAATCAGCCCCAGCATTTT	CASSRFQGATSNQPQHF
TRBJ2-7	TRBD2	NA	TRBV29-1	TGCAGCGTGGGGACTAGCGGGGAGGGACAGCAGTACTTC	CSVGTSGEGQQYF
TRBJ1-1	NA	NA	TRBV19	TGTGCCAGTAGTATCGGAAGGGGCACTGAAGCTTTCTTT	CASSIGRGTEAFF
TRBJ2-1	TRBD2	NA	TRBV7-6	TGTGCCAGCAGCTTATCCCAGGGACTAGCGGTTAGCTCCTACAATGAGCAGTTCTTC	CASSLSQGLAVSSYNEQFF
TRBJ2-7	NA	NA	TRBV18	TGTGCCAGCTCGGCTTTCCACGAGCAGTACTTC	CASSAFHEQYF
TRBJ1-1	NA	NA	TRBV5-1	TGCGCCAGCAGCTTGGAATCAGAACTGAACACTGAAGCTTTCTTT	CASSLESELNTEAFF
TRBJ1-3	TRBD1	NA	TRBV7-2	TGTGCCAGCAGCTTAGGGACAGGGGGGGGAAACACCATATATTTT	CASSLGTGGGNTIYF
TRBJ1-6	NA	few	TRBV9	TGTGCCAGCAGCGTCAGGGAAAGTTCACCCCTCCACTTT	CASSVRESSPLHF
TRBJ1-1	NA	NA	TRBV7-2	TGTGCCAGCAGCACCGGACAGATAAACACTGAAGCTTTCTTT	CASSTGQINTEAFF
TRBJ1-3	TRBD1	few	TRBV6-5	TGTGCCAGCAGTTACAGCCCCAGGGGGGAAAACACCATATATTTT	CASSYSPRGENTIYF
TRBJ2-5	TRBD1	NA	TRBV19	TGTGCCAGTAGCCCCTCGACAGGGGGCGAGACCCAGTACTTC	CASSPSTGGETQYF
TRBJ2-7	NA	NA	TRBV10-3	TGTGCCATCAGTGAAAGGGGGGGCAACGAGCAGTACTTC	CAISERGGNEQYF
TRBJ1-2	NA	NA	TRBV30	TGTGCCTGGAGTGTAGGAGCAACGGGGGTCCGCGGCTACACCTTC	CAWSVGATGVRGYTF
TRBJ1-5	NA	NA	TRBV6-1	TGTGCCACGTCCAGGACAGATAGCAATCAGCCCCAGCATTTT	CATSRTDSNQPQHF
TRBJ2-2	TRBD2	NA	TRBV4-1	TGCGCCAGCAGCCAACTAGCGGGTACAGTATCCGGGGAGCTGTTTTTT	CASSQLAGTVSGELFF
TRBJ2-1	NA	NA	TRBV19	TGTGCCAGTAAAACTAGCCCGTCTGAGCAGTTCTTC	CASKTSPSEQFF
TRBJ2-1	TRBD2	once	TRBV19	TGTGCCAGTAGTCCGGGACTAGCGGGAACCATCTCCTACAATGAGCAGTTCTTC	CASSPGLAGTISYNEQFF
TRBJ2-7	TRBD2	NA	TRBV27	TGTGCCAGCAGACCGGGGGGACCTCCCTACGAGCAGTACTTC	CASRPGGPPYEQYF
TRBJ2-6	NA	NA	TRBV2	TGTGCCAGCAGTGAGGACACTTCTGGGGCCAACGTCCTGACTTTC	CASSEDTSGANVLTF
TRBJ2-5	NA	NA	TRBV5-1	TGCGCCAGCAGCCGCAGGAGGACGACGCTGGAAGAGACCCAGTACTTC	CASSRRRTTLEETQYF
TRBJ1-3	TRBD1	NA	TRBV19	TGTGCCAGTAGTATCCGGACAGGGGCAGACTCTGGAAACACCATATATTTT	CASSIRTGADSGNTIYF
TRBJ2-7	NA	NA	TRBV7-2	TGTGCCAGCAGCTTTCCACTAGAGTACGAGCAGTACTTC	CASSFPLEYEQYF
TRBJ1-5	TRBD1	NA	TRBV2	TGTGCCAGCAGTGAAGGACAGGGGAATCAGCCCCAGCATTTT	CASSEGQGNQPQHF
TRBJ2-3	NA	NA	TRBV6-1	TGTGCCAGCAGTAGAGGGAAACACAGCACAGATACGCAGTATTTT	CASSRGKHSTDTQYF
TRBJ2-3	TRBD2	NA	TRBV5-1	TGCGCCAGCAGCCCCTACAGAAATAGCGGGGGCACAGATACGCAGTATTTT	CASSPYRNSGGTDTQYF
TRBJ1-2	NA	NA	TRBV27	TGTGCCAGCAGTCGCAACGACTACTATGGCTACACCTTC	CASSRNDYYGYTF
TRBJ2-3	NA	NA	TRBV14	TGTGCCAGCAGCCAATTCTCTAACCTGGATACGCAGTATTTT	CASSQFSNLDTQYF
TRBJ2-2	TRBD1	NA	TRBV5-1	TGCGCCAGCAGCGCCGGACAGGGGGCTGGGACCGGGGAGCTGTTTTTT	CASSAGQGAGTGELFF
TRBJ2-1	TRBD1	NA	TRBV6-6	TGTGCCAGCAGTTACGGACAGGGCCACAATGAGCAGTTCTTC	CASSYGQGHNEQFF
TRBJ1-1	NA	NA	TRBV6-1	TGTGCCAGCAGGTGGGAGGCAGACCTGAACACTGAAGCTTTCTTT	CASRWEADLNTEAFF
TRBJ2-7	TRBD1	once	TRBV5-6	TGTGCCAGCAGCTTCCGGACAGGGGGGGCCTACGAGCAGTACTTC	CASSFRTGGAYEQYF
TRBJ2-3	NA	once	TRBV2	TGTGCCAGCACTCTGGGCAGCACAGATACGCAGTATTTT	CASTLGSTDTQYF
TRBJ2-1	NA	NA	TRBV4-1	TGCGCCAGCAGCCAAGTTGGGAGGGGGAGTCGATACAATGAGCAGTTCTTC	CASSQVGRGSRYNEQFF
TRBJ1-6	TRBD1	once	TRBV5-1	TGCGCCAGCAGCTTGGAGGCGGGACAGCTTAATTCACCCCTCCACTTT	CASSLEAGQLNSPLHF
TRBJ1-5	TRBD1	few	TRBV4-1	TGCGCCAGCAGCCAAGAAGTGGGCGGGACAGGGAACAATCAGCCCCAGCATTTT	CASSQEVGGTGNNQPQHF
TRBJ2-7	TRBD2	NA	TRBV6-1	TGTGCCAGCCACAAAACGGGCGGGAGGGAGGAGCAGTACTTC	CASHKTGGREEQYF
TRBJ2-2	TRBD1	NA	TRBV7-2	TGTGCCAGCAGCCCAGGGGGAACGAACACCGGGGAGCTGTTTTTT	CASSPGGTNTGELFF
TRBJ2-7	TRBD1	NA	TRBV6-5	TGTGCCAGCAGTTGGGGACAGGGCATGGCCTACGAGCAGTACTTC	CASSWGQGMAYEQYF
TRBJ2-7	TRBD2	NA	TRBV28	TGTGCCAGCAGTTTAACGGGAGGGCCGGGCCTCGAGCAGTACTTC	CASSLTGGPGLEQYF
TRBJ2-7	TRBD2	NA	TRBV5-1	TGCGCCAGCAGCCCCGGACTAGCGGGAGGGTTTTCTCACGAGCAGTACTTC	CASSPGLAGGFSHEQYF
TRBJ1-4	NA	NA	TRBV30	TGTGCCTGGCAAAAACGCGGAGGCGAAAAACTGTTTTTT	CAWQKRGGEKLFF
TRBJ1-1	NA	NA	TRBV2	TGTGCCAGCAGCCGAGACAGAGTGAACACTGAAGCTTTCTTT	CASSRDRVNTEAFF
TRBJ1-2	TRBD1	NA	TRBV2	TGTGCCAGCGAAGCGACCGACAGGGAGGCCTATGGCTACACCTTC	CASEATDREAYGYTF
TRBJ2-7	NA	NA	TRBV9	TGTGCCAGCAGCGTAGGAACAGCCAAAGCCTACGAGCAGTACTTC	CASSVGTAKAYEQYF
TRBJ2-3	NA	NA	TRBV5-4	TGTGCCAGCAGCCCGGCGGGCGGGGCAAGCACAGATACGCAGTATTTT	CASSPAGGASTDTQYF
TRBJ1-6	NA	NA	TRBV19	TGTGCCAGTAGTATAGGTCGGGTCGATTCACCCCTCCACTTT	CASSIGRVDSPLHF
TRBJ1-2	NA	NA	TRBV27	TGTGCCAGCAGTTCACAAACCGCGGGGGGTGGCTACACCTTC	CASSSQTAGGGYTF
TRBJ2-7	TRBD1	NA	TRBV27	TGTGCCAGCAGTTTATCGATAGGGGGCTTCTACGAGCAGTACTTC	CASSLSIGGFYEQYF
TRBJ1-5	TRBD1	NA	TRBV19	TGTGCCAGTAGTAGAGAACAGGGGAATCAGCCCCAGCATTTT	CASSREQGNQPQHF
TRBJ1-5	NA	NA	TRBV6-5	TGTGCCAGCAGTTACTCGTGGCCAGGCAATCAGCCCCAGCATTTT	CASSYSWPGNQPQHF
TRBJ1-1	NA	once	TRBV12-5	TGTGCTAGTGCCCACGGGGGGTATGAAGCTTTCTTT	CASAHGGYEAFF
TRBJ2-3	NA	NA	TRBV6-1	TGTGCCAGCAGTGAATTCTGGTTGAGGGTAGATACGCAGTATTTT	CASSEFWLRVDTQYF
TRBJ2-3	TRBD2	NA	TRBV4-1	TGCGCCAGCAGTCAACCCCCGGGTTGGGCGGGGGGAGGGGCAGATACGCAGTATTTT	CASSQPPGWAGGGADTQYF